This TCR beta chain was documented in a study of cytomegalovirus exposure and HLA in healthy donors (dated by TCRdb to between 2016 and 2019). Context from the whole study: An earlier analysis of approximately 640 of the donors reported roughly 300 Gb of sequence data and more than 90 million unique TCR beta sequences from some 180 million T cells. About 280 gigabases of sequencing data and tens of millions of unique TCR sequences were included in an early release covering about 620 HLA-typed donors. Among the roughly 380 genotyped donors, around 81% belonged to the genetic ancestry cluster associated with self-reported Caucasian donors. The study aimed to test whether cataloging public T cell receptors could reveal signatures of past pathogen exposure. The T cell repertoires of some 700 subjects were profiled by immunosequencing and related to cytomegalovirus serostatus. In addition to the first cohort of approximately 670 subjects, a separate validation cohort of 120 different subjects was used. To predict cytomegalovirus infection status, the study brought together high-throughput TCR immunosequencing, statistical association of individual TCRs with disease status, and machine learning. A later analysis re-analyzed previously published TCR beta repertoires from approximately 700 donors and added high-resolution HLA genotyping to study TCR occurrence patterns. In the later analysis, no new phenotypic data were used to find candidate immune exposures; instead, reliance was placed on TCR beta sequences and their occurrence across donors. An earlier analysis of 500 to 650 of the donors applied high-throughput TCR beta sequencing to assess whether each TCR beta V gene segment acted as functional or pseudogenic. Donor age, sex, ethnicity and CMV serostatus were compiled together with the repertoire data. In a later genetic analysis, genome-wide SNP genotypes for about 60% of the 666 donors were used, and that subset was treated as a discovery cohort. Every repertoire in the discovery cohort had been generated on one and the same sequencing platform. Both class I and class II loci were covered by HLA typing, at four-digit resolution. The number of typed donors differed by locus: about 620-640 for A, B, C, DRB1 and DQB1; 500 to 550 for DQA1; approximately 600 for DPA1; and 400 to 480 for DPB1. Because of strong linkage in the cohort, five DR-DQ haplotypes were treated as single units for association and clustering. Across around 400 genotyped donors of the cohort, an average of approximately 200,000 unique TCR beta nucleotide sequences per donor were sequenced, and roughly a sixth of those sequences were non-productive. The full study reports these points: When HLA alleles, especially DR and DQ, strongly co-occurred, TCR associations were difficult to assign to individual alleles. A later genetic analysis associated a missense DCLRE1C variant with V-gene and J-gene trimming of TCR beta chains, and an independent cohort replicated the association. It was suggested by the authors that the approach could potentially be generalized to other disease states and immunological phenotypes. The 87-base-pair reads could not distinguish some IMGT-functional V segments, including TRBV6-2 and TRBV6-3, so those segments were excluded. The cohort was sequenced for TCR beta chains only, and without alpha or paired-chain data the features that could be detected were limited. The presence/absence analyses assumed that sequencing depth was roughly uniform across donors, and that assumption may not be true. According to a later analysis, most CMV-associated TCR beta chains appeared to be HLA-restricted, and the HLA associations seemed to be driven largely by CMV exposure. The earlier analysis of around 600 of the donors excluded 15 to 20 rarely observed V segments, including chromosome 9 orphons, because counts were too low. Compared with the approximately 670-donor mean, donors in an Asian-associated ancestry cluster had fewer N-insertions in productive TCRs, according to a later genetic analysis. In a later analysis, HLA-associated TCR beta chains were found to be more clonally expanded and to have lower generation probabilities than equally common non-associated chains. Across donors, most TCR sequences were observed very rarely, whereas some public TCRs were present in many individuals. The classifier was reported to diagnose cytomegalovirus status with high specificity and sensitivity in both the original cohort and the validation cohort. A cluster of highly shared sequence variants was judged likely to represent a technical artifact of the sequencing pipeline. In a later analysis, the rate of TCR association differed among HLA loci, with DRB1 alleles having the most associated TCRs and HLA-C alleles having the fewest. A further reported finding was that TCR beta sequences accurately predicted the HLA-A and HLA-B alleles for most subjects in the first cohort. Correlated functional status among segregating V segments might reflect linkage disequilibrium, but an unknown experimental factor could not be ruled out. A few of the identified cytomegalovirus-associated TCR beta chains were confirmed in vitro to be specific for cytomegalovirus antigens. Broadly in line with IMGT annotations, most TCR beta V segments showed up in productive rearrangements about 87% or about 30% of the time in an earlier analysis of a few hundred of the donors. Because HLA typing was unavailable for some donors at each locus, only the typed subset was used in association tests. In a later analysis, 16,951 TCR beta sequences were associated with specific HLA alleles at a false discovery rate of 0.05. The only immune exposure information available for the cohort was CMV serostatus. In the study, approximately 150 TCR beta chains were listed as associated with cytomegalovirus. In a later analysis, several top co-occurrence clusters were reported to appear linked to parvovirus B19, influenza, CMV and Epstein-Barr virus.

As regards this clone: Its antigen is currently not known. Per-nucleotide qualities are absent, and no much larger clonotype sits a single base away.

CDR1 LNHDA and CDR2 SQIVND are derived from the germline V gene (reference sequence). Counted from cysteine to phenylalanine, this CDR3 has 17 amino acids. Solely the CDR3 DNA is kept, with 51 bases framed from the first base. After removal of 3 bases from V and 1 base from J, the junction retains 11 bases not matched to a gene. The cohort comprised around 690 healthy bone marrow donors. At the time of sampling, all cohort members were nominally healthy, though unrecorded immune exposures were likely present. The donor tested CMV seronegative, placing the donor among the 350 to 400 seronegative members of the cohort. Each donor provided a peripheral blood sample, and peripheral blood mononuclear cells were used for TCR beta sequencing. Genomic DNA was extracted from the blood cell samples with the Qiagen DNeasy Blood Extraction Kit. Library prep was done by the immunoSEQ multiplex PCR assay. For the multiplex PCR, a mixture combining 60 forward primers for TCR Vbeta segments and 13 reverse primers for TCR Jbeta segments was used. A multiplex PCR assay on genomic DNA amplified the CDR3 region of rearranged TCR beta genes. The amplified TCR beta libraries were sequenced on the Illumina HiSeq System as 87-base-pair reads. On the study's bioinformatics: A later analysis counted tens of millions of unique TCR beta chains across the 500 to 850 repertoires, and 10 million to 11 million of these chains were shared by at least two donors. Raw reads were error-corrected and collapsed into unique sequences by a nearest-neighbor algorithm in which closely related sequences were merged to remove PCR and sequencing errors. Alignment of CDR3 sequences to IMGT reference sequences was used to assign V, D and J gene segments. Each retained sequence needed at least a six-nucleotide match to both a V gene segment and a J gene segment. Rearrangements were called productive when the CDR3 lacked stop codons and stayed in frame with V and J; all others were non-productive. CDR3 was defined by IMGT convention, running from the second conserved V-encoded cysteine to the conserved J-encoded phenylalanine. Sequences without an unambiguous match to a single V gene segment were excluded from the earlier analysis of approximately 560 of the donors. An earlier analysis of over 450 of the donors classified V segments as functional when productive rearrangements were above 56.7% and as segregating when the standard deviation between donors was above 5%. To diagnose cytomegalovirus status from the catalog of TCR beta chain sequences, a statistical classification framework was built. V and J gene assignment, in a later analysis, came from comparing TCR nucleotide sequences with IMGT/GENE-DB human TR gene sequences. Using the TCRdist pipeline, a later analysis assigned CDR3 sequences along with most-parsimonious VDJ recombination scenarios. In a later analysis, every TCR beta chain was defined by the combination of its CDR3 amino acid sequence and its V-gene family, and reads without a unique V-gene family were dropped. In a later analysis, a few hundred highly shared, low-generation-probability nucleotide sequences were removed to address suspected cross-contamination and a sequencing artifact. In a later analysis, a clonal expansion index was calculated for each public chain from normalized within-repertoire ranks of inferred template counts. A later analysis computed generation probabilities with a VDJ recombination model fitted to out-of-frame rearrangements, and checked the results against IGoR. In a later analysis, hypergeometric tests were used to score TCR-TCR, TCR-HLA and TCR-CMV co-occurrence, with a repertoire-size bias correction applied to TCR pairs. A later analysis estimated false discovery rates by permuting HLA or CMV assignments 20 times. A later analysis grouped co-occurring TCRs with DBSCAN, adding TCRdist sequence similarity when clustering within HLA-allele-positive subsets. For co-occurrence clustering, repertoires with fewer than 30,000 or more than 120,000 public chains were excluded, along with about five repertoires with anomalous nucleotide sharing. The source is immuneACCESS, and TCRdb retained only in-frame sequences with V and J called. Part of the clones is not carried over; for the studies checked, unresolved V genes explain less than half of this, and the remainder is unexplained. The V and J calls and clone size are taken from that table; D and trimming were inferred from the DNA. This sample is represented by approximately 170,000 clones; approximately 67% of them were singletons. Jointly, the top ten make up roughly 2.9% of the sample.

The receptor's source is a man aged 35 to 55 in good health and CMV-seronegative. Material: PBMCs. The V and J segments used are TRBV19 and TRBJ1-1; 7 of the junction bases match TRBD1. The nucleotide sequence reads TGTGCCAGTAGTATTTTTGGTTTCGGGACAGCGAACACTGAAGCTTTCTTT. Its protein reads: CASSIFGFGTANTEAFF.